The TCR beta chain under discussion was sequenced for a study of OX40 agonist ivuxolimab in advanced cancers. With respect to the entire study: Ivuxolimab was an agonistic, fully human IgG2 monoclonal antibody directed against OX40 (CD134), a costimulatory receptor. Intravenous ivuxolimab was administered to patients every 2 weeks at six dose levels: 0.01, 0.1, 0.3, 1.5, 3 and 10 mg/kg. Of the roughly 52 dose-escalation patients, hepatocellular carcinoma was present in around 20, melanoma in some 15, renal cell carcinoma in 9 and head and neck cancer in 9. A male proportion of approximately 83% and a mean age of approximately 55 years, ranging from roughly 20 to 80, were recorded for the dose-escalation cohort. Prior anti-PD-1, anti-PD-L1 or anti-CTLA-4 therapy was permitted, and approximately 42% of dose-escalation patients had received checkpoint inhibitors. Three dose-escalation patients achieved partial responses, one with hepatocellular carcinoma and two with cutaneous melanoma. The point of sequencing TCRbeta in the periphery was to test whether ivuxolimab changed TCR sequence diversity and drove clonal T-cell expansion. The monotherapy dose-escalation portion (N ≈ 52 patients) of the phase I ivuxolimab trial is reported in the paper. Points the paper makes about the study in general: In the 0.1-3.0 mg/kg groups, partial responders were among the patients with the lowest normalized peripheral clonal expansion, particularly in CD8+ T cells. At doses from 0.1 to 3.0 mg/kg, clonal expansion was seen in both CD4+ and CD8+ blood T cells between baseline and week 6. Which antigens the clonally expanded peripheral T cells were specific for was not determined. After ivuxolimab, CD8+ T cells had more expanded clones than CD4+ T cells on average. Low levels of normalized T-cell clonal expansion were also seen in some nonresponding patients.

Compared with germline, V lacks 2 bases and J lacks 6 bases; bases without a gene match: 8. The CDR3 has 14 amino acids, counting the end cysteine and phenylalanine. Solely the CDR3 DNA is kept, with 42 bases framed from the first base. Per the germline V gene, SQVTM is the CDR1 and ANQGSEA is the CDR2. About this clone: The antigen it binds to is not known. No clone much larger than this one lies a single base away; base qualities are absent.

Patients with autoimmune disease history or receiving systemic immunosuppression were excluded from the trial. Peripheral blood for TCR sequencing was collected from all dose cohorts at baseline, on cycle 4 day 1, and on cycle 7 day 1. The samples were drawn from a first-in-human, open-label, multicenter phase I dose-escalation trial of ivuxolimab. Adults with locally advanced or metastatic head and neck squamous cell, hepatocellular, melanoma or renal cell carcinoma were enrolled in the trial. Before TCR sequencing, CD4+ T cells and CD8+ T cells were sorted from peripheral blood as separate populations. Genomic DNA was isolated from the sorted cells so that the TCRbeta CDR3 region could be sequenced. The immunoSEQ Assay was used for sequencing of TCRbeta CDR3 regions. The table was pulled from immuneACCESS by TCRdb, which kept in-frame rearrangements only. Such tables lose some clones; where checked, under half of the loss comes from unresolved V genes, and the rest has no known cause. The sample table records some 100,000 clones; more than 90% of these occur just once. The ten largest clones add up to 3% to 4% of the sample.

The sequence came from an adult with an advanced solid tumor such as melanoma, head and neck, liver or kidney cancer. Sequenced material: CD4+ or CD8+ T cells sorted from blood, taken in a trial of the OX40 agonist ivuxolimab. The sequence links TRBV29-1 to TRBJ1-2, with TRBD1 identical over 8 junction bases. Here is the DNA: TGCAGCGTTGAATCCCCGACAGGGGCGGATGGCTACACCTTC. Translated, it gives CSVESPTGADGYTF. Joined to the reference TRBV29-1 and TRBJ1-2 proteins, this CDR3 gives the full variable domain: SAVISQKPSRDICQRGTSLTIQCQVDSQVTMMFWYRQQPGQSLTLIATANQGSEATYESGFVIDKFPISRPNLTFSTLTVSNMSPEDSSIYLCSVESPTGADGYTFGSGTRLTVV.